The clone carrying this TCR beta chain came up once. Its antigen remains unknown. The data originate from a study of cytomegalovirus exposure and HLA in healthy donors. This PCR relied on a set of 60 Vbeta primers and 13 Jbeta primers. Measured with immunoSEQ multiplex PCR; TCRdb has only the in-frame clones, and not every one. The table has 85,000 to 100,000 clones, roughly nine tenths seen once. Study-wide findings and caveats: A later look showed TCR association rates differing by HLA locus, highest for DRB1 and lowest for HLA-C. Sequencing depth across donors, presence/absence analyses assumed, was roughly uniform. A missense variant in DCLRE1C was later tied to TCR beta V- and J-gene trimming.

The J segment lost 4 bases and the V segment lost 0 bases, leaving 5 bases of the junction unmatched. CDR1 SGHNT and CDR2 YYREEE come from the germline V gene (reference sequence). The CDR3 is made up of 16 amino acids. This chain links TRBV5-4 with TRBJ2-1; 9 positions agree with TRBD1. The material sequenced was PBMCs. The receptor's source is a man aged 25 to 40 in good health and CMV-seropositive. In DNA form, the CDR3 reads TGTGCCAGCAGCTTGGCTGGGACAGGGTGGTACAATGAGCAGTTCTTC. Translation: CASSLAGTGWYNEQFF. Complete variable domain (other parts from reference TRBV5-4 and TRBJ2-1): ETGVTQSPTHLIKTRGQQVTLRCSSQSGHNTVSWYQQALGQGPQFIFQYYREEENGRGNFPPRFSGLQFPNYSSELNVNALELDDSALYLCASSLAGTGWYNEQFFGPGTRLTVL.